The text below deals with one T cell receptor (beta chain). The CDR3 sequence is 19 residues long. J lost 4 bases, V lost 4 bases, and 13 bases had no gene match. Germline values: CDR1 SGDLS, CDR2 YYNGEE. This sample stems from a study of shared clonotypes between healthy human individuals. The data were produced by immunoSEQ multiplex PCR, yet TCRdb's version contains in-frame clones alone and is incomplete. The data hold 1.6 million or so clones, with roughly 96% observed a single time. Sequencing used naive CD4+ T cells sorted from blood. Subset indicated: CD45RA+ positively selected. This receptor was identified in a man aged 30-40 years in good health. This chain joins TRBV9 and TRBJ2-5, with 16 positions matching TRBD2. The CDR3: CASSYSDGTSGRAVETQYF. The CDR3 DNA reads TGTGCCAGCAGCTACTCCGATGGGACTAGCGGGAGGGCCGTAGAGACCCAGTACTTC.